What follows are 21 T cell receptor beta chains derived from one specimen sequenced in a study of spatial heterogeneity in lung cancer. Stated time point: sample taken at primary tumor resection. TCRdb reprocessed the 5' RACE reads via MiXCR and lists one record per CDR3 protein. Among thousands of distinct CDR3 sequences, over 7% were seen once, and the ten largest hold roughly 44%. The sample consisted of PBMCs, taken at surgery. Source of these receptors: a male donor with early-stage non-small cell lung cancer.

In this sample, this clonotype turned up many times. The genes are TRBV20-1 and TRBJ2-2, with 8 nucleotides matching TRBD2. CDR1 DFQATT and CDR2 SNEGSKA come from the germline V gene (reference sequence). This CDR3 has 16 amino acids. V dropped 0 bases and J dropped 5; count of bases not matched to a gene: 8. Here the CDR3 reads CSARDRASGSTGELFF. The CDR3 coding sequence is TGCAGTGCTAGAGATCGGGCTAGCGGGTCTACCGGGGAGCTGTTTTTT.

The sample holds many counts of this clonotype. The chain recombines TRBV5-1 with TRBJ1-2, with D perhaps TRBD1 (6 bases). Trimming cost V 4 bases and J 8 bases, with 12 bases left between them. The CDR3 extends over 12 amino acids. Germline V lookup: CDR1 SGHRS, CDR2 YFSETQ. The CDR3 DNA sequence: TGCGCCAGCAGCCAGGACAGAAACGGCTACACCTTC. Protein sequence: CASSQDRNGYTF.

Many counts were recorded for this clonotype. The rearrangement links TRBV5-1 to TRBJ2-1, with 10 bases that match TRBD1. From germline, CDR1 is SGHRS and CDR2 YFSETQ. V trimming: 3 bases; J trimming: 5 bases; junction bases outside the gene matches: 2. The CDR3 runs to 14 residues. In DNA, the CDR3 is TGCGCCAGCAGCTCTGGACAGGGGGACAATGAGCAGTTCTTC. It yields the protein CASSSGQGDNEQFF. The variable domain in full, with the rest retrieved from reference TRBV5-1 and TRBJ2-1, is KAGVTQTPRYLIKTRGQQVTLSCSPISGHRSVSWYQQTPGQGLQFLFEYFSETQRNKGNFPGRFSGRQFSNSRSEMNVSTLELGDSALYLCASSSGQGDNEQFFGPGTRLTVL.

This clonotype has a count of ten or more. In DNA form, the CDR3 reads TGTGCCAGCAGTTTACCCCCGGTCTGGGTATTCGGCGGCCTTTCCTACAATGAGCAGTTCTTC. The encoded protein is CASSLPPVWVFGGLSYNEQFF. The chain employs TRBV27 and TRBJ2-1; D is unclear. Trimming took off 2 bases at V and 1 base at J, with 27 bases between the two ends. This CDR3 contains 21 residues. The germline V gene encodes CDR1 MNHEY and CDR2 SMNVEV (reference sequence).

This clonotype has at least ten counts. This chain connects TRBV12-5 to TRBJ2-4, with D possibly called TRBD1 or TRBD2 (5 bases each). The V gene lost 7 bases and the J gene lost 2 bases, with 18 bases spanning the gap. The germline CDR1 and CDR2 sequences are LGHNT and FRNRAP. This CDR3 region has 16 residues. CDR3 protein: CASAQPGTVTKNIQYF. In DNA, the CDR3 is TGTGCTAGTGCCCAGCCAGGGACGGTGACCAAAAACATTCAGTACTTC.

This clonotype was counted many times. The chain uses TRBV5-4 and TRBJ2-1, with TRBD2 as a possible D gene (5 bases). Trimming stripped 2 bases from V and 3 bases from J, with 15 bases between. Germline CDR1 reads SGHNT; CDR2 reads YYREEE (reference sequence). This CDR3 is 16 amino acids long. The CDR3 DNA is TGTGCCAGCAGCTTCACCGGACTCCCTGGCTACAATGAGCAGTTCTTC. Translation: CASSFTGLPGYNEQFF.

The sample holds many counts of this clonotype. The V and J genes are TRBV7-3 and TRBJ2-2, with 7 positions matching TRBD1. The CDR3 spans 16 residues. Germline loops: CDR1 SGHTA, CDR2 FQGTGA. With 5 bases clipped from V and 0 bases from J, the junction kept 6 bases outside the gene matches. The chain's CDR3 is CASSPGQVANTGELFF. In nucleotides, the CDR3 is TGTGCCAGCAGCCCAGGACAGGTAGCGAACACCGGGGAGCTGTTTTTT. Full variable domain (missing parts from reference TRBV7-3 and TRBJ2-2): GAGVSQTPSNKVTEKGKYVELRCDPISGHTALYWYRQSLGQGPEFLIYFQGTGAADDSGLPNDRFFAVRPEGSVSTLKIQRTERGDSAVYLCASSPGQVANTGELFFGEGSRLTVL.

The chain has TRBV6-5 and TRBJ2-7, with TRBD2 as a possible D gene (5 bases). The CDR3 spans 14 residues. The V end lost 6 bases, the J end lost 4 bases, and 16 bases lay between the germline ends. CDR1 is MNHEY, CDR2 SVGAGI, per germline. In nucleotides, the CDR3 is TGTGCCAGCAGCCGAATGGAGGCTTTTTACGAGCAGTACTTC. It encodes CASSRMEAFYEQYF.

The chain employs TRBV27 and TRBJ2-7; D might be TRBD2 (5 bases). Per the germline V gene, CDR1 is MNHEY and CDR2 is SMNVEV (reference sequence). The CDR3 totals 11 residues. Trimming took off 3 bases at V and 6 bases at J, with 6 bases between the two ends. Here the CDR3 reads CASSFRGEQYF. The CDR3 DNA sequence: TGTGCCAGCAGTTTCCGGGGCGAGCAGTACTTC.

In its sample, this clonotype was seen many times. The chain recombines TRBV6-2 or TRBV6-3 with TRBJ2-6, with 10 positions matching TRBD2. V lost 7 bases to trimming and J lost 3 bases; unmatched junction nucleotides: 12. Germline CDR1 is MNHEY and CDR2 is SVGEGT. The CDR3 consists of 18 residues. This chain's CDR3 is CASKRPGTSARGANVLTF. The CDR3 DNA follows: TGTGCCAGCAAACGCCCGGGGACTAGCGCCCGTGGGGCCAACGTCCTGACTTTC.

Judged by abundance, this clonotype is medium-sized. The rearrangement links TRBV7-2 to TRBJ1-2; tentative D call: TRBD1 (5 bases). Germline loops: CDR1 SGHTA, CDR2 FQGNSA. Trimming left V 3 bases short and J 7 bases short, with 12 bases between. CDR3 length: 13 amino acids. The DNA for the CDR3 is TGTGCCAGCAGCTTCAGGGACGGTTTTGGCTACACCTTC. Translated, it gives CASSFRDGFGYTF.

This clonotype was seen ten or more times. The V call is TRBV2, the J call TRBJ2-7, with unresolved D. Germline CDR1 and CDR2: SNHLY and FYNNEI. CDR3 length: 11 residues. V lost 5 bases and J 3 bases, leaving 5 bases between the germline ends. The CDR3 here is CASSTYYEQYF. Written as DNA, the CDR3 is TGTGCCAGCAGTACATACTACGAGCAGTACTTC.

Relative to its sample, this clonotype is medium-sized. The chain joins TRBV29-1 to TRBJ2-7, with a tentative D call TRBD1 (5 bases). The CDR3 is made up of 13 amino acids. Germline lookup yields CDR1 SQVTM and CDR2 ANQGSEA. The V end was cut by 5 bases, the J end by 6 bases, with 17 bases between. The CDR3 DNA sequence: TGCAGCGTTTACCGACCTGACAGCCCCGAGCAGTACTTC. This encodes CSVYRPDSPEQYF.

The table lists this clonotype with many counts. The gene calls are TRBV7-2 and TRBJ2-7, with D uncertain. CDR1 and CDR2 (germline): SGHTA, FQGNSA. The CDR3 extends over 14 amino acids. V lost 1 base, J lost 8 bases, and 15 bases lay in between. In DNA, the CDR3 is TGTGCCAGCAGCTTAGGGACCCCTACTCGGAAGCAGTACTTC. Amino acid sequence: CASSLGTPTRKQYF. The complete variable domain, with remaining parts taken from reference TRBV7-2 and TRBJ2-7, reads GAGVSQSPSNKVTEKGKDVELRCDPISGHTALYWYRQSLGQGLEFLIYFQGNSAPDKSGLPSDRFSAERTGGSVSTLTIQRTQQEDSAVYLCASSLGTPTRKQYFGPGTRLTVT.

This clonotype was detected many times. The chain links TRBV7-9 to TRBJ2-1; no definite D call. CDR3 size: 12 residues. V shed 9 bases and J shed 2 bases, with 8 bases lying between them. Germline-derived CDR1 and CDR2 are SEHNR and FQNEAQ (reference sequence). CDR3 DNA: TGTGCCAGTTGTTTGGCCTACAATGAGCAGTTCTTC. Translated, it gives CASCLAYNEQFF.

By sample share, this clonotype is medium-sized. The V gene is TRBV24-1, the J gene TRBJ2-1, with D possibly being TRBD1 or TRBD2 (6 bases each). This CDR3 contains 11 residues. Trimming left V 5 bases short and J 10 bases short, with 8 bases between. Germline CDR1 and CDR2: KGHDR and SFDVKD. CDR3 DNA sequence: TGTGCCACCAGTGGAGGGGGGGAGCAGTTCTTC. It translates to CATSGGGEQFF.

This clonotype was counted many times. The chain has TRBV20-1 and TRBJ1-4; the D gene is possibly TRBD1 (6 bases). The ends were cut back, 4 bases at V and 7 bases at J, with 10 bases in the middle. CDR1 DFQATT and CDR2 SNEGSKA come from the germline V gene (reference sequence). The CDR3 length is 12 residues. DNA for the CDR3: TGCAGTGCTACAGGGGCGCGTGAAAAACTGTTTTTT. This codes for CSATGAREKLFF.

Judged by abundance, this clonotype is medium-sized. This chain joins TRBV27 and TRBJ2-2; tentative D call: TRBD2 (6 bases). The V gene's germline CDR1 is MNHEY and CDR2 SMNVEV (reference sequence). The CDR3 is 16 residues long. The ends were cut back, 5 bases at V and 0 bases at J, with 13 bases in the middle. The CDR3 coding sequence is TGTGCCAGCAGTCCCACGGACTACTCGAACACCGGGGAGCTGTTTTTT. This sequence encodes CASSPTDYSNTGELFF.

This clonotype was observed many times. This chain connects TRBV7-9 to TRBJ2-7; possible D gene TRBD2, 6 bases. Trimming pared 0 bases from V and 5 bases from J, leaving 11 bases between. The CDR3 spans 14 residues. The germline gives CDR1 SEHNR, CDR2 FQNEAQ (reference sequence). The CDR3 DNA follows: TGTGCCAGCAGCTTAGCGGGAGGACCTGACGAGCAGTACTTC. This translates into CASSLAGGPDEQYF. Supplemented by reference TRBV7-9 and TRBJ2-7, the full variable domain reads DTGVSQNPRHKITKRGQNVTFRCDPISEHNRLYWYRQTLGQGPEFLTYFQNEAQLEKSRLLSDRFSAERPKGSFSTLEIQRTEQGDSAMYLCASSLAGGPDEQYFGPGTRLTVT.

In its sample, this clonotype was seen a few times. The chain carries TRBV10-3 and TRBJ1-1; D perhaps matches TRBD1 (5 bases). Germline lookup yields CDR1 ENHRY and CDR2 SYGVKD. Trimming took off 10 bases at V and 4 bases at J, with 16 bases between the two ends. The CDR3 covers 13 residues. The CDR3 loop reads CATSREGGTEAFF. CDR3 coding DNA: TGTGCCACCTCCAGGGAAGGTGGCACTGAAGCTTTCTTT.

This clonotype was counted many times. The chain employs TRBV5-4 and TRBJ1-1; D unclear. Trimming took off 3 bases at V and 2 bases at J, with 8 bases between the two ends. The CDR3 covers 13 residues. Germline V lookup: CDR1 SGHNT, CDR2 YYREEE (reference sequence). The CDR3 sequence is CASSSPVNTEAFF. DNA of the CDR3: TGTGCCAGCAGCTCACCAGTAAACACTGAAGCTTTCTTT. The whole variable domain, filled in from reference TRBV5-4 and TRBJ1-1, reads ETGVTQSPTHLIKTRGQQVTLRCSSQSGHNTVSWYQQALGQGPQFIFQYYREEENGRGNFPPRFSGLQFPNYSSELNVNALELDDSALYLCASSSPVNTEAFFGQGTRLTVV.